This T cell receptor (beta chain) was identified during a study of identical twins listed by TCRdb under 2016. Regarding the study in general: The study deep-sequenced TCR alpha and beta repertoires from monozygotic twins, unrelated adults of various ages and cord blood to test whether fetal clonotypes persist. Replicate twin experiments were performed at different times using different library preparation protocols to rule out contamination. Overall results and qualifications from the work: Excess twin sharing in beta out-of-frame sequences was weaker because fewer shared sequences lowered the signal-to-noise ratio. Compared with coincidental sharing between unrelated individuals, an excess of low generation-probability sequences was observed among out-of-frame TCR alpha sequences shared between twins. Invariant T cells such as MAIT and iNKT could partly confound zero-insertion analyses, though diverse VJ usage argued against this for most clonotypes. Recombination models systematically underestimated out-of-frame TCR alpha sharing in monozygotic twins but agreed with sharing between unrelated individuals. Because the same donors could not be followed over many years, conclusions were based on cross-sectional statistical analysis. Fewer insertions were carried by abundant cord blood beta clonotypes; a weaker similar trend was observed in young adult naive repertoires, while no such trend was observed in memory repertoires.

Taken from cysteine to phenylalanine, the CDR3 has 15 residues. Only CDR3 DNA is held: 45 bases, read in frame from base 1. V sheds 5 bases and J sheds 6 bases, leaving 17 bases between their ends. Concerning this clonotype: The clone's antigen remains unknown. No clone much larger than this one lies a single base away; base qualities are absent.

Every donor was a healthy Caucasian. The twin cohort consisted of three pairs of female monozygotic twins, all aged about 18 to 29 years. Peripheral blood mononuclear cells were used as the source from which RNA for TCR libraries was isolated. Library preparation employed 5' RACE. Data came from an Illumina HiSeq 2000. A universal primer binding site was introduced by template switching, and a unique molecular identifier was present in the final cDNA, enabling accurate counting of TCR cDNA molecules. First-strand cDNA for TCR alpha and beta chains was synthesized from specific primers in the conserved constant-segment region. Each cDNA library was double barcoded, with a SMART-Mk sample barcode plus Illumina barcodes, to control for contamination. TruSeq adapter sequences along with Illumina sample barcodes were introduced in two successive PCR steps. The TCR alpha and beta cDNA libraries were sequenced on the Illumina HiSeq platform using custom primers. The study's own analysis went as follows. MiGEC was used to process raw reads and extract unique molecular identifiers, and MiXCR was used to find CDR3 positions. For each individual, recombination models were inferred using an EM algorithm with the repgenHMM and IGoR tools. The tcR package in R was used for shared clonotype analysis, with sharing normalized by the product of cloneset sizes. To study raw recombination free of thymic and clonal selection effects, out-of-frame nonproductive sequences were analyzed. TCRdb redid the processing of the public reads, applying fastp at Q25 and MiXCR, and retained in-frame beta chains. Merged by CDR3 protein, the rows form single entries marked with the most common genes and DNA. The V and J calls reflect TCRdb's pipeline rather than the authors' work. The sample yields 600,000 to 800,000 distinct CDR3 sequences; over 20% were counted once. Together, the top ten hold over 4% of the sample.

Another study also made use of these data, one on T cells expressing NK-cell markers. In that second paper, the authors write: In sorted CD3+CD56+NKG2C+, CD3+CD56+NKG2C- and CD3+CD56-NKG2C+ T-cell subsets from several donors, TCR beta-chain repertoires were profiled. Among the eight sequenced donors, seven were HCMV-seropositive and one was HCMV-seronegative. In several experiments an anti-gammadeltaTCR antibody was added to restrict sorting to alphabetaTCR-expressing T cells. In several donors, the dominant CD3+CD56+NKG2C+ clonotypes were found to rank among the top 10 CD8+ clonotypes and to make up about 1.0-8% of CD8+ T cells. Those dominant clonotypes were again the most abundant among CD3+CD56-NKG2C+ cells in a handful of donors, at about 28.3-65%. Whether the expanded NKG2C-expressing T cell clones were specific for HCMV antigens was left unclear. Randomly selected healthy volunteers, three men and five women, were used as the eight sequenced donors. To determine HCMV serostatus, a commercial ELISA kit was used to detect HCMV-specific IgG in serum. For six donors, bulk peripheral blood T-cell repertoires were also sequenced from unsorted PBMC. MIGEC was used to demultiplex reads and group reads by UMI, and MiTCR was used to assemble and quantify clonotypes. Only TCR cDNA sequences supported by at least two reads were kept to exclude erroneous sequences. Downstream repertoire analysis used the tcR package, and clonotypes were matched across fractions by CDR3 nucleotide sequence plus V segment. Antigen specificity was annotated against VDJdb with VDJmatch, allowing one amino acid substitution in CDR3.

Input material: PBMCs. In this chain, TRBV12-3 or TRBV12-4 is recombined with TRBJ1-5; the D region possibly corresponds to TRBD1 (6 bases align). The sequence was obtained from a young woman in good health. The DNA sequence follows: TGTGCCAGCAGTACGCCCTCTCAGGGGTCTCAGCCCCAGCATTTT. Translated, this is CASSTPSQGSQPQHF.